This TCR beta chain was retrieved from a study of PD-1 blockade in classical Hodgkin lymphoma. Study-level background: Nivolumab dosing for patients was 3 mg/kg, administered intravenously every 2 weeks. Findings and caveats of the study: Significantly greater TCR diversity emerged by C4D1 in CD4+ cells but not CD8+ cells.

Sequencing used immunoSEQ multiplex PCR; TCRdb keeps in-frame clones, though not all of them. The table lists about 15,000 clones, less than 70% of them singletons. This clone was picked up a small number of times. The antigen is not known. Trimming removed 5 bases from V and 6 bases from J; junction bases left unmatched: 16. The V gene's germline CDR1 is SEHNR and CDR2 FQNEAQ (reference sequence). The CDR3 runs to 17 residues. Noted time point: cycle 4 day 1 (C4D1), after six to seven weeks of nivolumab. Relapse after autologous stem cell transplantation occurred in every patient, and brentuximab vedotin exposure varied. Patients had relapsed/refractory classical Hodgkin lymphoma with complete response, partial response or progressive disease as best response.

Sequencing used peripheral blood mononuclear cells (PBMCs), obtained before the fourth cycle of nivolumab. The chain recombines TRBV7-9 with TRBJ2-1, with 7 bases that match TRBD2. This clonotype was sampled from a human donor with classical Hodgkin lymphoma. For the CDR3, the DNA is TGTGCCAGCAGCGCACCATCCGGGACTAACCATGGCAATGAGCAGTTCTTC. This sequence encodes CASSAPSGTNHGNEQFF.